The next 24 T cell receptor beta chains were all read from a single sample in a study of blood T cell repertoires in COVID-19. Assay used: immunoSEQ multiplex PCR; TCRdb lists only in-frame clones, some missing. Seen here are some 180,000 clones, roughly four fifths observed once, and the top ten hold more than 9.5%. Material for sequencing was peripheral blood. These receptors originate from a middle-aged woman with COVID-19, enrolled during active disease.

V and J are TRBV6-4 and TRBJ2-3; 8 positions match TRBD2. With 0 bases clipped from V and 0 bases from J, the junction kept 5 bases outside the gene matches. Germline CDR1 is MRHNA and CDR2 is SNTAGT. The CDR3 loop spans 17 amino acids. In DNA, the CDR3 is TGTGCCAGCAGTGACTCTATCGGGGGGGGTAGCACAGATACGCAGTATTTT. As protein: CASSDSIGGGSTDTQYF.

The J gene is TRBJ2-7, the V gene TRBV7-9, with 9 bases identical to TRBD2. The CDR3 runs 14 residues. With V trimmed by 7 bases and J by 6 bases, 10 bases remained unmatched. Germline V lookup: CDR1 SEHNR, CDR2 FQNEAQ (reference sequence). The CDR3 protein is CASTMVSAGGEQYF. The CDR3 DNA reads as TGTGCCAGCACCATGGTGTCAGCGGGAGGCGAGCAGTACTTC. The entire variable domain, with the rest obtained from reference TRBV7-9 and TRBJ2-7, is as follows: DTGVSQNPRHKITKRGQNVTFRCDPISEHNRLYWYRQTLGQGPEFLTYFQNEAQLEKSRLLSDRFSAERPKGSFSTLEIQRTEQGDSAMYLCASTMVSAGGEQYFGPGTRLTVT.

A few counts support this clone. The V call is TRBV6-6, the J call TRBJ1-6; no clear D gene. The CDR3 totals 15 residues. The germline V gene encodes CDR1 MNHNY and CDR2 SVGAGI (reference sequence). V was cut by 4 bases and J by 5 bases, with 12 bases left in between. For the CDR3, the DNA is TGTGCCAGCAGTTTACAGTTGGCCCATAATTCACCCCTCCACTTT. Its protein is CASSLQLAHNSPLHF.

V gene TRBV6-5 combines with J gene TRBJ1-4; tentative D call: TRBD1 (6 bases). The germline CDR1 and CDR2 sequences are MNHEY and SVGAGI. The CDR3 contains 13 residues. Trimming took 5 bases from V and 7 from J, leaving 11 bases between them. The CDR3 sequence is CASSREGGEKLFF. In DNA form, the CDR3 reads TGTGCCAGCAGTCGGGAGGGGGGTGAAAAACTGTTTTTT.

This chain links TRBV18 with TRBJ2-1; 8 nucleotides line up with TRBD2. CDR3 size: 17 residues. Unmatched junction bases numbered 12, after V lost 6 bases and J lost 2 bases. Germline CDR1 is KGHSH and CDR2 is LQKENI. The CDR3 protein is CASSRPGTRVPYNEQFF. The CDR3 region has the DNA TGTGCCAGCTCGCGGCCCGGGACTAGAGTCCCCTACAATGAGCAGTTCTTC. The full variable domain, rest sourced from reference TRBV18 and TRBJ2-1, is NAGVMQNPRHLVRRRGQEARLRCSPMKGHSHVYWYRQLPEEGLKFMVYLQKENIIDESGMPKERFSAEFPKEGPSILRIQQVVRGDSAAYFCASSRPGTRVPYNEQFFGPGTRLTVL.

The V call is TRBV5-1, the J call TRBJ2-2, with D possibly matching TRBD2 (5 bases). The germline gives CDR1 SGHRS, CDR2 YFSETQ. V lost 0 bases and J lost 6, with 15 bases in between. The length of the CDR3 is 16 residues. In DNA form, the CDR3 reads TGCGCCAGCAGCTTGGTGGTGGGAGTAGATGCCGGGGAGCTGTTTTTT. Translating it yields CASSLVVGVDAGELFF.

This clone was counted at least ten times. This chain uses TRBV4-1 with TRBJ1-1, with no clear D. V was cut by 4 bases and J by 8 bases, with 11 bases left in between. The CDR3 runs to 12 residues. The germline CDR1 and CDR2 sequences are MGHRA and YSYEKL. The CDR3 DNA reads as TGCGCCAGCAGCCGAGGGTGGGAGGAAGCTTTCTTT. Translation gives CASSRGWEEAFF.

This chain uses TRBV6-6 with TRBJ2-7; 12 bases align to TRBD2. The CDR3 covers 14 residues. Per the germline V gene, CDR1 is MNHNY and CDR2 is SVGAGI (reference sequence). V lost 5 bases to trimming and J lost 4 bases; unmatched junction nucleotides: 3. The CDR3 reads CASSLAGGGYEQYF. CDR3 nucleotides: TGTGCCAGCAGTCTAGCGGGAGGGGGGTACGAGCAGTACTTC.

This chain joins TRBV10-3 and TRBJ2-3; the match to TRBD2 covers 11 bases. CDR1 and CDR2 (germline): ENHRY, SYGVKD. This CDR3 region has 17 residues. After removal of 6 bases from V and 3 bases from J, the junction contained 11 bases not matched to a gene. In DNA form, the CDR3 reads TGTGCCATCAGCGCGAGGGTGGCTAGCGGGGGGACAGATACGCAGTATTTT. It is translated as CAISARVASGGTDTQYF.

This clone was counted only a few times. This sequence joins TRBV7-9 and TRBJ1-3; no firm D call. Trimming left V 4 bases short and J 8 bases short, with 9 bases between. Germline CDR1 is SEHNR and CDR2 is FQNEAQ (reference sequence). There are 12 residues in the CDR3. CDR3 residues: CASSSRVDTIYF. The CDR3 DNA reads TGTGCCAGCAGCTCACGAGTAGACACCATATATTTT.

The chain carries TRBV9 and TRBJ2-1, with 12 nucleotides matching TRBD2. CDR3 length: 16 amino acids. Per germline, CDR1 SGDLS and CDR2 YYNGEE. Losses at the gene ends were 0 bases for V and 8 bases for J; bases not matched to a gene: 6. The CDR3 DNA follows: TGTGCCAGCAGCGTAGTTGGCTCTAGCGGGAGGGATGAGCAGTTCTTC. This gives the protein CASSVVGSSGRDEQFF.

This chain links TRBV7-3 with TRBJ2-6, with 13 bases matching TRBD2. The length of the CDR3 is 18 residues. V was pared by 5 bases and J by 4 bases, with 8 bases of the junction left unmatched. Germline CDR1 SGHTA, CDR2 FQGTGA. CDR3 DNA sequence: TGTGCCAGCAGCCCGAGACTAGCGGGAGGTTCCGGGGCCAACGTCCTGACTTTC. Its protein is CASSPRLAGGSGANVLTF.

This clone was recorded a few times. CDR3 nucleotides: TGTGCCTGGAGTGTAGACAGGGGGTTTGGCTACACCTTC. As protein: CAWSVDRGFGYTF. The genes are TRBV30 and TRBJ1-2; 9 bases line up with TRBD1. With V trimmed by 0 bases and J by 7 bases, 3 bases remained unmatched. Germline V gives CDR1 GTSNPN, CDR2 SVGIG (reference sequence). The CDR3 is 13 residues long.

This chain connects TRBV7-9 to TRBJ2-5; a weak D match, TRBD1 (5 bases). V shed 5 bases and J shed 4 bases, with 11 bases lying between them. The CDR3 consists of 13 residues. Germline-derived CDR1 and CDR2 are SEHNR and FQNEAQ (reference sequence). This CDR3 is CASSPDSRETQYF. The CDR3 region has the DNA TGTGCCAGCAGCCCTGACAGTAGAGAGACCCAGTACTTC.

Here the CDR3 DNA reads TGCGCCAGCAGCTTTGGCCAGACTCACAATGAGCAGTTCTTC. This codes for CASSFGQTHNEQFF. The rearrangement uses TRBV5-1 and TRBJ2-1, with D unresolved. Germline-derived CDR1 and CDR2 are SGHRS and YFSETQ. This CDR3 comprises 14 residues. The V end was cut by 2 bases, the J end by 5 bases, with 11 bases between. The whole variable domain, remainder taken from reference TRBV5-1 and TRBJ2-1, is KAGVTQTPRYLIKTRGQQVTLSCSPISGHRSVSWYQQTPGQGLQFLFEYFSETQRNKGNFPGRFSGRQFSNSRSEMNVSTLELGDSALYLCASSFGQTHNEQFFGPGTRLTVL.

CDR3 coding DNA: TGTGCCAGCAGCTTCAGAGGACTAGCGGGGGATGAGCAGTTCTTC. Translation: CASSFRGLAGDEQFF. The chain carries TRBV7-3 and TRBJ2-1; TRBD2 aligns across 13 bases. Germline-derived CDR1 and CDR2 are SGHTA and FQGTGA. The CDR3 runs to 15 residues. V was clipped by 3 bases and J by 8 bases; unmatched bases: 4.

The chain uses TRBV6-5 and TRBJ1-2; D is possibly TRBD1 (5 bases). Trimming pared 5 bases from V and 8 bases from J, leaving 15 bases between. The CDR3 runs 13 residues. The germline V gene has CDR1 MNHEY and CDR2 SVGAGI. This chain's CDR3 is CASSPGDYRGYTF. DNA of the CDR3: TGTGCCAGCAGTCCCGGGGACTACAGGGGCTACACCTTC.

J is TRBJ1-5 and V is TRBV5-1; a weak D match, TRBD1 (5 bases). The length of the CDR3 is 16 residues. In germline, CDR1 is SGHRS, CDR2 YFSETQ. V was trimmed by 0 bases and J by 2 bases, leaving 12 bases between them. CDR3 protein: CASSLVGGKGNQPQHF. The CDR3 DNA reads TGCGCCAGCAGCTTGGTGGGGGGTAAGGGCAATCAGCCCCAGCATTTT. The whole variable domain, filled in from reference TRBV5-1 and TRBJ1-5, reads KAGVTQTPRYLIKTRGQQVTLSCSPISGHRSVSWYQQTPGQGLQFLFEYFSETQRNKGNFPGRFSGRQFSNSRSEMNVSTLELGDSALYLCASSLVGGKGNQPQHFGDGTRLSIL.

This chain connects TRBV2 to TRBJ1-6; D not certain. The CDR3 has 13 residues. Germline CDR1 reads SNHLY; CDR2 reads FYNNEI. V was clipped by 7 bases and J by 5 bases, with 9 bases between them. CDR3 loop: CASTLQNNSPLHF. CDR3 DNA: TGTGCCAGCACTCTCCAGAATAATTCACCCCTCCACTTT. The variable domain in full, with the rest retrieved from reference TRBV2 and TRBJ1-6, is EPEVTQTPSHQVTQMGQEVILRCVPISNHLYFYWYRQILGQKVEFLVSFYNNEISEKSEIFDDQFSVERPDGSNFTLKIRSTKLEDSAMYFCASTLQNNSPLHFGNGTRLTVT.

This clone occurred once. This chain links TRBV9 with TRBJ1-6; D is ambiguous. Germline values: CDR1 SGDLS, CDR2 YYNGEE. The CDR3 spans 15 residues. V lost 4 bases and J 0 bases, leaving 8 bases between the germline ends. The CDR3 region has the DNA TGTGCCAGCAGCACCCCGAGCTCCTATAATTCACCCCTCCACTTT. Translation gives CASSTPSSYNSPLHF.

This rearrangement joins TRBV29-1 to TRBJ2-1; D gene uncertain. Germline V CDR1 and CDR2: SQVTM, ANQGSEA. CDR3 size: 15 residues. The V end was cut by 3 bases, the J end by 0 bases, with 12 bases between. In nucleotides, the CDR3 is TGCAGCGTTGATCCTGCCTTGAGCTCCTACAATGAGCAGTTCTTC. Its translation: CSVDPALSSYNEQFF.

The J gene is TRBJ2-3, the V gene TRBV7-9; D remains unclear. The germline V and J ends were trimmed by 5 bases and 6 bases, with 9 bases remaining between them. Germline CDR1 is SEHNR and CDR2 is FQNEAQ (reference sequence). CDR3 length: 12 amino acids. This CDR3 is CASSRLSDTQYF. CDR3 nucleotide sequence: TGTGCCAGCAGCCGTCTTTCCGATACGCAGTATTTT.

The CDR3 spells CASQRTGNSPLHF. The CDR3 DNA follows: TGTGCCAGCCAACGGACAGGGAATTCACCCCTCCACTTT. The chain links TRBV7-2 to TRBJ1-6; 8 positions match TRBD1. In germline, CDR1 is SGHTA, CDR2 FQGNSA. The CDR3 sequence is 13 residues long. V was clipped by 8 bases and J by 7 bases; unmatched bases: 4.

The genes are TRBV18 and TRBJ2-3; D gene ambiguous. The CDR3 loop spans 14 amino acids. Germline lookup yields CDR1 KGHSH and CDR2 LQKENI. With 3 bases removed from V and 1 base from J, the gap between germline ends came to 8 bases. CDR3 nucleotides: TGTGCCAGCTCACCGGAGACGGGCACAGATACGCAGTATTTT. Encoded protein: CASSPETGTDTQYF.